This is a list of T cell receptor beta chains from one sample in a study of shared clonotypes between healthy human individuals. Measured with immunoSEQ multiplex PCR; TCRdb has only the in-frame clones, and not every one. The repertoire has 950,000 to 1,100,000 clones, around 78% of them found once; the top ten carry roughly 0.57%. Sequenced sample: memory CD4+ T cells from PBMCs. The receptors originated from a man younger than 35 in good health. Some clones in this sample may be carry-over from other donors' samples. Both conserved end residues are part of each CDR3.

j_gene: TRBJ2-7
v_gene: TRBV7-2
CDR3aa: CASSLGGTGGKEQYF

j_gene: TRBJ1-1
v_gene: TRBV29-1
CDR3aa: CSVSRGRENTEAFF

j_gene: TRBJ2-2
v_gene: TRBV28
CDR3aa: CASSSGLRNTGELFF

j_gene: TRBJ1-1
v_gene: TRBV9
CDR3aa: CASSPQDRDETEAFF

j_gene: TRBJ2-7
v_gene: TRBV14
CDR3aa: CASSQGRHEQYF

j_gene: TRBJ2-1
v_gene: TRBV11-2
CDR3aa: CASSLGAREGRRNNEQFF

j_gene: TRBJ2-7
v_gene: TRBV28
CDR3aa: CASHRGSGYEQYF

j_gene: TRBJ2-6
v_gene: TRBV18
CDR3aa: CASSPDTSGANVLTF

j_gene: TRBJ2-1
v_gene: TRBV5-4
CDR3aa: CASSFPGGGSFF

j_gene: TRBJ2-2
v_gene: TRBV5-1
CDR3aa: CASSLAAGVTTGELFF